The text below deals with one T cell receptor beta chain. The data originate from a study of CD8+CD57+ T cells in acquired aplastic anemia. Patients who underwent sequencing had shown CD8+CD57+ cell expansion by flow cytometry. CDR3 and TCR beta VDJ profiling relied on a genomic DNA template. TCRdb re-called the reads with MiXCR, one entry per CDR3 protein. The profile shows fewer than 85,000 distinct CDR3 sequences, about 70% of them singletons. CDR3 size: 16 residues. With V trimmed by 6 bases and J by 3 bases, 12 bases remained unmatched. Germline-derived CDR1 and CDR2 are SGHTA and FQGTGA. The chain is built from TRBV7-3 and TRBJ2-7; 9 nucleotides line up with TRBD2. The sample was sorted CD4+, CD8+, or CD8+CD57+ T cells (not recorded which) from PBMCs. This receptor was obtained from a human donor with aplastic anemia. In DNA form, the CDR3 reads TGTGCCAGCAGTCCAGTCCCGGGACTAGCACGCTACGAGCAGTACTTC. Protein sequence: CASSPVPGLARYEQYF.